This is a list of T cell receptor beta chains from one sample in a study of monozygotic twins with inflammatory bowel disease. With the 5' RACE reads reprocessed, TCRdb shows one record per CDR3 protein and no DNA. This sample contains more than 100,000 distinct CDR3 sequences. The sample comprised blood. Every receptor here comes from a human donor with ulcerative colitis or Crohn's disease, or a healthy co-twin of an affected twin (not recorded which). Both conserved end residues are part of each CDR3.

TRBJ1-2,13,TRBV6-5,CASSYSPRYGYTF
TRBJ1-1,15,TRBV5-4,CASSYDPGTGESSFF
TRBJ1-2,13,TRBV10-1,CASSDSGGSGYTF
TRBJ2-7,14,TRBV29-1,CSVAGTSGSYEQYF
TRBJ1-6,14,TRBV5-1,CASSLMSGPSPLHF
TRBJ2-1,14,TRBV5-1,CASKSSGGKDEQFF
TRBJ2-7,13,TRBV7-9,CASSLGQLSEQYF
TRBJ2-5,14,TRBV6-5,CASSYRRGQETQYF
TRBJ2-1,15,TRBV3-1,CASRRSGGVYNEQFF
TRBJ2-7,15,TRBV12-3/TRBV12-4,CASSPRYGSVVVVDF
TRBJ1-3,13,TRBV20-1,CALLRDGRNTIYF
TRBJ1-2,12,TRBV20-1,CSARAGNYGYTF
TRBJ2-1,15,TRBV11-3,CASSSGSTSYNEQFF
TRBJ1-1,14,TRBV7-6,CASSLAGTYTEAFF